This T cell receptor (beta chain) was captured by sequencing in a study of cytotoxic CD8 clonotypes in ibrutinib-treated CLL. In the study overall: Results showed around 24 partial and 2 complete responses; following median about 68 months, approximately 15 remained remitted, about 12 advanced. Findings and caveats of the study: Under therapy, public clonotypes either contracted or stayed stable, and they were uncommon.

Turning to this clone: Its antigen is still unknown.

Clones were read by immunoSEQ multiplex PCR, and TCRdb kept only the in-frame ones, dropping some. The table shows 11,000 or so clones, with around 81% occurring only once. Genomic DNA in a quantity of 2 to 2.5 micrograms was derived from cryopreserved PBMCs for TCR beta libraries. Germline V gene data show CDR1 as SQVTM and CDR2 as ANQGSEA. The CDR3 has 12 residues. V was pared by 4 bases and J by 2 bases, with 9 bases between. This sequence originates from a human donor with chronic lymphocytic leukemia. The rearrangement joins TRBV29-1 to TRBJ2-7; D remains unclear. The sequences come from PBMCs, collected at disease progression, from a patient treated with ibrutinib. The CDR3: CSVGVRPYEQYF. The CDR3, as DNA: TGCAGCGTTGGAGTCAGACCCTACGAGCAGTACTTC.